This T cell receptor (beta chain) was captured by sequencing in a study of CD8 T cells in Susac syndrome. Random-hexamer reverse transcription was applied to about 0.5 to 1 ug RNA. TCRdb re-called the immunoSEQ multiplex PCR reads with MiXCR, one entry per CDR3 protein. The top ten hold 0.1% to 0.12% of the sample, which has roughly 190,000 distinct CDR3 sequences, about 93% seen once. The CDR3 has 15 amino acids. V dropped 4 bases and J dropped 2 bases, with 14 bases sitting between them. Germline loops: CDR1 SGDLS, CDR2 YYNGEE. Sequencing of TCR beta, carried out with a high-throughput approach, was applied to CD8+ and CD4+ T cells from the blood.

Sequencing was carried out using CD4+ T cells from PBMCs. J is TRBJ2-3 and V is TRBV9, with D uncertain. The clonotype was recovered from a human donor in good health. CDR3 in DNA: TGTGCCAGCAGCATTCGGGCAGCCTTCACAGATACGCAGTATTTT. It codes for CASSIRAAFTDTQYF.